This T cell receptor beta chain is drawn from a study of Ad26.COV2.S vaccination and SARS-CoV-2 variants. The CDR3 contains 14 residues. V was shortened by 1 base and J by 7 bases, with 10 bases between the two germline ends. Germline CDR1 and CDR2: SGHVS and FQNEAQ. Libraries were prepared by immunoSEQ multiplex PCR; TCRdb keeps only in-frame clonotypes and omits some of them. The data show fewer than 500,000 clones, with 80% to 90% seen just once and roughly 2.5% held by the top ten. Treatment reported: around 19 received Ad26.COV2.S at low or high dose, single or two shots; about 5 received placebo; per-sample allocation not given. Day 63 after the first vaccine or placebo injection was the time point for sampling.

The sample consisted of peripheral blood, taken in a trial of Ad26.COV2.S vaccine versus placebo. This rearrangement joins TRBV7-8 to TRBJ2-2, with D perhaps assigned TRBD1 or TRBD2 (5 bases each). The sequence derives from a person aged 18-60 years who received the Ad26.COV2.S COVID-19 vaccine or a placebo. CDR3 nucleotide sequence: TGTGCCAGCAGCTTAGGGGGGTTTGACGGGGAGCTGTTTTTT. Protein product: CASSLGGFDGELFF.